This entry lists 13 T cell receptor beta chains sequenced from one sample in a study of blood T cells in healthy people across ages. With a J-beta primer mix and a sample-barcoded 5' primer, a second PCR ran about 7 to 12 cycles. TCRdb passed the 5' RACE reads through MiXCR, listing each CDR3 protein once. The sample consists of about 1 million distinct CDR3 sequences, 40% to 55% of them appearing once. Sequencing was done on a sample of blood. The receptors were gathered from an older woman in good health.

In this sample, this clonotype turned up a few times. The rearrangement links TRBV7-9 to TRBJ2-7; 8 bases map to TRBD2. Germline CDR1 SEHNR, CDR2 FQNEAQ (reference sequence). This CDR3 has 16 amino acids. The junction had 10 bases not matched to a gene; V was cut back by 5 bases and J by 1 base. In nucleotides, the CDR3 is TGTGCCAGCAGCCGAGGACTAGCAAAGCTATCCTACGAGCAGTACTTC. Its translation: CASSRGLAKLSYEQYF.

This clonotype occurred a few times. The chain combines TRBV7-9 with TRBJ2-6; D gene unclear. This CDR3 is built from 15 residues. CDR1 and CDR2 (germline): SEHNR, FQNEAQ (reference sequence). Trimming pared 3 bases from V and 0 bases from J, leaving 6 bases between. The CDR3 sequence: CASSFFSSGANVLTF. CDR3 sequence (DNA): TGTGCCAGCAGCTTCTTCAGCTCTGGGGCCAACGTCCTGACTTTC.

This clonotype turned up a few times. Written as DNA, the CDR3 is TGTGCCAGCACCTTTTTGGGACAGGGAGGGCGCGAGCAGTACTTC. This gives the protein CASTFLGQGGREQYF. The rearrangement links TRBV28 to TRBJ2-5; 9 bases are shared with TRBD1. The end of the DNA is better explained by TRBJ2-7, so the J call may be wrong. Looked up from germline, CDR1 is MDHEN and CDR2 is SYDVKM. CDR3 length equals 15 residues.

The rearrangement joins TRBV7-2 to TRBJ2-3; either TRBD1 or TRBD2 may supply D (5 bases each). The CDR3 is 14 amino acids. Trimming took off 3 bases at V and 3 bases at J, with 10 bases between the two ends. Germline CDR1 is SGHTA and CDR2 is FQGNSA. CDR3 coding DNA: TGTGCCAGCAGCTTCGGGACCCTTACAGATACGCAGTATTTT. Protein sequence: CASSFGTLTDTQYF.

The chain has TRBV21-1 and TRBJ2-5; the D call TRBD2 from the table was never checked on the DNA. TRBV21-1 is marked as a pseudogene. The CDR3 loop spans 14 amino acids. The CDR3 region is CARGPSGSWETQYF. CDR3 DNA sequence: TGTGCCAGAGGGCCTAGCGGGAGTTGGGAGACCCAGTACTTC.

This chain links TRBV4-1 with TRBJ2-1; no firm D call. The CDR3 is 13 amino acids. V was trimmed by 1 base and J by 5 bases, leaving 6 bases between them. CDR1 MGHRA and CDR2 YSYEKL come from the germline V gene. CDR3 sequence reads: CASSQGLNNEQFF. The CDR3 nucleotides are TGCGCCAGCAGCCAAGGACTTAACAATGAGCAGTTCTTC.

This sequence joins TRBV6-5 and TRBJ2-7; D perhaps matches TRBD2 (6 bases). The V and J ends lost 6 bases and 7 bases respectively, with 13 bases between them. From germline, CDR1 is MNHEY and CDR2 SVGAGI. The CDR3 is 12 amino acids. CDR3 in amino acids: CASRTLGGEQYF. The CDR3 DNA reads TGTGCCAGCAGAACTCTGGGGGGAGAGCAGTACTTC.

The chain recombines TRBV29-1 with TRBJ2-5, with TRBD1 as a possible D gene (5 bases). V shed 0 bases and J shed 2 bases, with 13 bases lying between them. This CDR3 comprises 15 residues. Germline values: CDR1 SQVTM, CDR2 ANQGSEA. CDR3 region: CSVEDDSRRQETQYF. CDR3 in DNA: TGCAGCGTTGAAGACGACAGCCGACGTCAAGAGACCCAGTACTTC.

The V gene is TRBV27, the J gene TRBJ1-2; 7 bases are a match to TRBD1. The junction had 5 bases not matched to a gene; V was cut back by 6 bases and J by 4 bases. Germline CDR1 MNHEY, CDR2 SMNVEV (reference sequence). This CDR3 is 13 amino acids long. In DNA form, the CDR3 reads TGTGCCAGCAGGGCGACAGGGCTCTATGGCTACACCTTC. It specifies CASRATGLYGYTF.

This chain connects TRBV6-2 or TRBV6-3 to TRBJ2-7; D gene ambiguous. V lost 5 bases, J lost 0 bases, and 17 bases lay in between. The CDR3 sequence is 16 residues long. CDR1 is MNHEY, CDR2 SVGEGT, per germline. CDR3 in DNA: TGTGCCAGCAGTCCCCTCGTGAGTGGAGCCTCCTACGAGCAGTACTTC. Protein: CASSPLVSGASYEQYF.

J is TRBJ1-2 and V is TRBV19, with no clear D. CDR1 and CDR2 from the germline V gene are LNHDA and SQIVND (reference sequence). This CDR3 has 13 amino acids. The V end was cut by 3 bases, the J end by 3 bases, with 8 bases between. The CDR3 spells CASSMRDHYGYTF. CDR3 nucleotide sequence: TGTGCCAGTAGTATGAGGGATCACTATGGCTACACCTTC.

This clonotype was seen a handful of times. The genes are TRBV29-1 and TRBJ2-7; D may correspond to TRBD1 or TRBD2 (6 bases each). The germline CDR1 and CDR2 sequences are SQVTM and ANQGSEA. The V and J ends lost 4 bases and 2 bases respectively, with 12 bases between them. The CDR3 is made up of 13 amino acids. CDR3 region: CSVVGGSAYEQYF. As DNA, the CDR3 is TGCAGCGTTGTGGGGGGCTCGGCCTACGAGCAGTACTTC.

This clonotype was found many times. This sequence joins TRBV9 and TRBJ2-7, with TRBD2 matching over 7 bases. The CDR3 runs to 14 residues. J lost 4 bases, V lost 3 bases, and 7 bases had no gene match. Per the germline V gene, CDR1 is SGDLS and CDR2 is YYNGEE. The CDR3 sequence is CASSARGVGYEQYF. The CDR3 DNA sequence: TGTGCCAGCAGCGCCCGGGGGGTCGGATACGAGCAGTACTTC.